This T cell receptor (beta chain) appears in the sequencing data of a study of metastatic and nonmetastatic thyroid tumors. Regarding the study as a whole: As reported, TCR beta diversity in blood and tumor was significantly higher in malignant thyroid tumors than in benign nodules.

This CDR3 has 20 amino acids. Trimming removed 3 bases from V and 0 bases from J; junction bases left unmatched: 18. From germline, CDR1 is SGHTA and CDR2 FQGTGA. No patient had received any treatment before thyroid surgery. MiXCR re-clonotyped the PCR reads for TCRdb. The sample contains 53,000 or so clones, 20% to 25% of which appear only once. This clone was counted many times. What it binds is unknown. The sequence was obtained from a female donor with papillary thyroid cancer or a benign thyroid nodule (not recorded which). Some clones in this sample may be carry-over from other donors' samples. This chain links TRBV7-3 with TRBJ2-3; the match to TRBD2 covers 7 bases. Sequenced input: blood. CDR3 amino acids: CASSFFMGGPERGSTDTQYF. Written as DNA, the CDR3 is TGTGCCAGCAGCTTTTTTATGGGAGGGCCGGAGAGGGGAAGCACAGATACGCAGTATTTT.